Detailed here is one TCR beta chain. This sample was taken from a study of early T cells in non-severe SARS-CoV-2 infection. TCRdb reanalysed the 5' RACE reads using MiXCR and keeps one entry per CDR3 protein. The sample lists 95,000 to 100,000 distinct CDR3 sequences; around 13% were seen once. The V gene end was trimmed by 6 bases and the J gene end by 7 bases; junction bases not matched to a gene: 9. The germline gives CDR1 SNHLY, CDR2 FYNNEI. The CDR3 contains 14 residues. This sequence joins TRBV2 and TRBJ1-5; 7 nucleotides match TRBD1. Sequencing was carried out using whole blood. The clonotype comes from an adult who was a healthcare worker with PCR-confirmed SARS-CoV-2 infection or an uninfected control (not recorded which). CDR3 in DNA: TGTGCCAGCAGCGTTGACAGGGACCCGCAGCCCCAGCATTTT. Protein product: CASSVDRDPQPQHF. Based on the CDR3 plus reference TRBV2 and TRBJ1-5, the full variable domain is EPEVTQTPSHQVTQMGQEVILRCVPISNHLYFYWYRQILGQKVEFLVSFYNNEISEKSEIFDDQFSVERPDGSNFTLKIRSTKLEDSAMYFCASSVDRDPQPQHFGDGTRLSIL.